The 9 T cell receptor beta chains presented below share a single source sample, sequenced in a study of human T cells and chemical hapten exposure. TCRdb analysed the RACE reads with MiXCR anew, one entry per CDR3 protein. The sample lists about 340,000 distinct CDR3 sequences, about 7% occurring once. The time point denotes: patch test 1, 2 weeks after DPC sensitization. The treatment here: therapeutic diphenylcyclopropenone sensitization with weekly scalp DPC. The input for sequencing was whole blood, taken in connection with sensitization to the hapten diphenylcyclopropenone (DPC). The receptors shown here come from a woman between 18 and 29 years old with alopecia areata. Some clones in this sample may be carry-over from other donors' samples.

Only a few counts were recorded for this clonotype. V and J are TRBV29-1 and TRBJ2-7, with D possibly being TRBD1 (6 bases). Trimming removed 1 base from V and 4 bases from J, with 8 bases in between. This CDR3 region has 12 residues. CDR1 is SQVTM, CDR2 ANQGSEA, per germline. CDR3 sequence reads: CSVEAGEYEQYF. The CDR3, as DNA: TGCAGCGTTGAAGCAGGGGAATACGAGCAGTACTTC.

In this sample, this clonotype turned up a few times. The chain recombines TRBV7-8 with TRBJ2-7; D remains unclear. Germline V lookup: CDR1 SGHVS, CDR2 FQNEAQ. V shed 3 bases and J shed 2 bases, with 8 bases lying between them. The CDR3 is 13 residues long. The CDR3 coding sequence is TGTGCCAGCAGCTTCCCGGCAACCTACGAGCAGTACTTC. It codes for CASSFPATYEQYF.

CDR3 in amino acids: CASSLGLAGLGGELFF. The CDR3 DNA reads as TGTGCCAGCAGTTTAGGGCTAGCGGGGTTGGGCGGGGAGCTGTTTTTT. The chain recombines TRBV12-3 or TRBV12-4 with TRBJ2-2; 9 positions match TRBD2. The CDR3 has 16 amino acids. V dropped 1 base and J dropped 7; count of bases not matched to a gene: 7.

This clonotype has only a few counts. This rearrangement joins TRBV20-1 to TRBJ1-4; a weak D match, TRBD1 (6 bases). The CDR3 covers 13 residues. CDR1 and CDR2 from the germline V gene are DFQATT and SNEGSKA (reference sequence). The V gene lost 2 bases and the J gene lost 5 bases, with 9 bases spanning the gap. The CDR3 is CSARRTANEKLFF. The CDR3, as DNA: TGCAGTGCTAGAAGGACAGCCAATGAAAAACTGTTTTTT.

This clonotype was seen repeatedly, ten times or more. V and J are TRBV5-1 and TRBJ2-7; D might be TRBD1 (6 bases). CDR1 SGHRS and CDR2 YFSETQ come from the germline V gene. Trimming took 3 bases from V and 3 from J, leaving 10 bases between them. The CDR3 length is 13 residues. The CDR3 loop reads CASSSGTFYEQYF. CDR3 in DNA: TGCGCCAGCAGCTCCGGGACATTCTACGAGCAGTACTTC.

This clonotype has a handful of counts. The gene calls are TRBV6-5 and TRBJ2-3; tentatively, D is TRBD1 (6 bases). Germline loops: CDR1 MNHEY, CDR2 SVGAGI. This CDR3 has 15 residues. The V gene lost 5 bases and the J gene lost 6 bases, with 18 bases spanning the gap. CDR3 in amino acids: CASSRQDTKVDTQYF. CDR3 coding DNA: TGTGCCAGCAGTCGACAGGATACCAAGGTGGATACGCAGTATTTT.

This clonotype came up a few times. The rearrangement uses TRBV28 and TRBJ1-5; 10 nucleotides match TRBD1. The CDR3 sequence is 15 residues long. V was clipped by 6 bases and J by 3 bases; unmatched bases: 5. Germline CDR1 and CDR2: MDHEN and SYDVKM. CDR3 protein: CASRTGGFVNQPQHF. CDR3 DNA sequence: TGTGCCAGCAGGACAGGGGGCTTCGTCAATCAGCCCCAGCATTTT.

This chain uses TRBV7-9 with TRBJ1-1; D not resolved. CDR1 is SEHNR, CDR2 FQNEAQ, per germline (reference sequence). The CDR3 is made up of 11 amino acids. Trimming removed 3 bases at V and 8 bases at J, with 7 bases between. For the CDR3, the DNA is TGTGCCAGCAGCTTTTCAGAAGAAGCTTTCTTT. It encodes CASSFSEEAFF.

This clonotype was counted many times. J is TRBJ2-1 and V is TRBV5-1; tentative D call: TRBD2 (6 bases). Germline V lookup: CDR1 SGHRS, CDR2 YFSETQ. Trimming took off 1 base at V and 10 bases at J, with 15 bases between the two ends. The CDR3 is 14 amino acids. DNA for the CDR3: TGCGCCAGCAGCTTGTCGATGGGGGGAAACGAGCAGTTCTTC. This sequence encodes CASSLSMGGNEQFF.